These T cell receptor beta chains were read from a single sample in a study of cytomegalovirus exposure and HLA in healthy donors. Using immunoSEQ multiplex PCR, the repertoire was profiled, and TCRdb retains in-frame clones only, with some absent. The data contain over 85,000 clones, over 85% of them singletons. Material: PBMCs. These receptors were obtained from a woman aged 18 to 35 in good health and CMV-seronegative. The CDR3 runs from the conserved cysteine through the conserved F or W. The D gene is left open where the match is weak. Clone sizes are given selectively: once, few, many, or a class where the clone is expanded.

V gene: TRBV4-2; J gene: TRBJ2-5; D gene: -; clone size: once; CDR3 DNA: TGTGCCAGCAGCCAAGATATCGGGGAGACCCAGTACTTC; CDR3 protein: CASSQDIGETQYF
V gene: TRBV7-2; J gene: TRBJ2-3; D gene: TRBD2; clone size: -; CDR3 DNA: TGTGCCAGCAACCATCCGGGACTAGCGGGGGGGCGGGTCACAGATACGCAGTATTTT; CDR3 protein: CASNHPGLAGGRVTDTQYF
V gene: TRBV6-5; J gene: TRBJ2-7; D gene: -; clone size: -; CDR3 DNA: TGTGCCAGCAGTTCCGGGTCCCACCGCAACGAGCAGTACTTC; CDR3 protein: CASSSGSHRNEQYF
V gene: TRBV28; J gene: TRBJ1-1; D gene: -; clone size: -; CDR3 DNA: TGTGCCAGCAGTTTATCGGACAGCCTGAACACTGAAGCTTTCTTT; CDR3 protein: CASSLSDSLNTEAFF
V gene: TRBV28; J gene: TRBJ1-1; D gene: -; clone size: -; CDR3 DNA: TGTGCCAGCGGACTGGATAGGGGGGGGAACACTGAAGCTTTCTTT; CDR3 protein: CASGLDRGGNTEAFF
V gene: TRBV5-6; J gene: TRBJ2-5; D gene: TRBD2; clone size: -; CDR3 DNA: TGTGCCAGCAGCCAGGGACTAGTAAAAGAGACCCAGTACTTC; CDR3 protein: CASSQGLVKETQYF
V gene: TRBV9; J gene: TRBJ2-3; D gene: -; clone size: -; CDR3 DNA: TGTGCCAGCAGCCCCCTAGGGGGGATTGGCAGACTTAGCGGGACAGATACGCAGTATTTT; CDR3 protein: CASSPLGGIGRLSGTDTQYF
V gene: TRBV9; J gene: TRBJ2-7; D gene: TRBD2; clone size: -; CDR3 DNA: TGTGCCAGCAGCTCGGGACTAGATTCCCCCAACGAAAACTTC; CDR3 protein: CASSSGLDSPNENF
V gene: TRBV4-3; J gene: TRBJ2-2; D gene: TRBD2; clone size: -; CDR3 DNA: TGCGCCAGCAGCCAGGACGTTCCAGGGCGGGGGTTCACCGGGGAGCTGTTTTTT; CDR3 protein: CASSQDVPGRGFTGELFF
V gene: TRBV4-3; J gene: TRBJ2-6; D gene: TRBD2; clone size: once; CDR3 DNA: TGCGCCAGCAGCCAAACCCGGGGGGGCTCTGGGGCCAACGTCCTGACTTTC; CDR3 protein: CASSQTRGGSGANVLTF
V gene: TRBV5-1; J gene: TRBJ1-1; D gene: TRBD1; clone size: -; CDR3 DNA: TGCGCCAGCAGCTTGGTGGGACAGGGGAGAACTGAAGCTTTCTTT; CDR3 protein: CASSLVGQGRTEAFF
V gene: TRBV6-1; J gene: TRBJ2-2; D gene: -; clone size: -; CDR3 DNA: TGTGCCAGCAGTTCGGGGAGGACCTCCACCGGGGAGCTGTTTTTT; CDR3 protein: CASSSGRTSTGELFF
V gene: TRBV4-1; J gene: TRBJ1-3; D gene: -; clone size: -; CDR3 DNA: TGCGCCAGCAGCCCGGAGGGAAACACCATATATTTT; CDR3 protein: CASSPEGNTIYF
V gene: TRBV4-3; J gene: TRBJ2-5; D gene: TRBD2; clone size: -; CDR3 DNA: TGCGCCAGCAGCCAAGATCTAGCGGGGGGCCGGGAGACCCAGTACTTC; CDR3 protein: CASSQDLAGGRETQYF
V gene: TRBV19; J gene: TRBJ2-6; D gene: -; clone size: -; CDR3 DNA: TGTGCCAGTAGTATTACAGGTACGGGGGCCAACGTCCTGACTTTC; CDR3 protein: CASSITGTGANVLTF
V gene: TRBV4-3; J gene: TRBJ1-1; D gene: -; clone size: -; CDR3 DNA: TGCGCCAGCAGCCTCAACAGGGAACAGGGTGAAGCTTTCTTT; CDR3 protein: CASSLNREQGEAFF
V gene: TRBV2; J gene: TRBJ2-5; D gene: -; clone size: -; CDR3 DNA: TGTGCCAGAGCGGACTTCCAAGAGACCCAGTACTTC; CDR3 protein: CARADFQETQYF
V gene: TRBV19; J gene: TRBJ2-7; D gene: -; clone size: -; CDR3 DNA: TGTGCCAGTAGTATTCTGGCGGGCCCCTACGAGCAGTACTTC; CDR3 protein: CASSILAGPYEQYF
V gene: TRBV9; J gene: TRBJ2-7; D gene: TRBD2; clone size: once; CDR3 DNA: TGTGCCAGCAGCCCATTAGCGGGAGGGTCCTACGAGCAGTACTTC; CDR3 protein: CASSPLAGGSYEQYF
V gene: TRBV10-2; J gene: TRBJ2-1; D gene: TRBD2; clone size: -; CDR3 DNA: TGCGCCAGCAGTGAGTCGGGGACTAGCGGGATCAATGAGCAGTTCTTC; CDR3 protein: CASSESGTSGINEQFF
V gene: TRBV11-2; J gene: TRBJ1-2; D gene: TRBD1; clone size: -; CDR3 DNA: TGTGCCAGCAGACGACCAGGGGGCCGTTATGGCTACACCTTC; CDR3 protein: CASRRPGGRYGYTF
V gene: TRBV30; J gene: TRBJ2-3; D gene: TRBD2; clone size: -; CDR3 DNA: TGTGCCTGGAGCGGCGGGGGAAGCACAGATACGCAGTATTTT; CDR3 protein: CAWSGGGSTDTQYF
V gene: TRBV5-6; J gene: TRBJ2-2; D gene: -; clone size: -; CDR3 DNA: TGTGCCAGCAGACCAGGGGTTGCCGGGGAGCTGTTTTTT; CDR3 protein: CASRPGVAGELFF
V gene: TRBV10-1; J gene: TRBJ2-3; D gene: -; clone size: -; CDR3 DNA: TGCGCCAGCAGTGAGTCGTTACAGCCAGATACGCAGTATTTT; CDR3 protein: CASSESLQPDTQYF
V gene: TRBV4-1; J gene: TRBJ1-5; D gene: -; clone size: -; CDR3 DNA: TGCGCCAGCAGGAAACAGGTGATCCAGGATGCGCAGCCCCAGCATTTT; CDR3 protein: CASRKQVIQDAQPQHF
V gene: TRBV6-5; J gene: TRBJ1-1; D gene: -; clone size: -; CDR3 DNA: TGTGCCAGCAGACGACAGTACGGGTACACTGAAGCTTTCTTT; CDR3 protein: CASRRQYGYTEAFF
V gene: TRBV9; J gene: TRBJ2-7; D gene: TRBD1; clone size: -; CDR3 DNA: TGTGCCAGCAGCGTAGCAACGAATCCGGGACAGGGGAAGCAGTACTTC; CDR3 protein: CASSVATNPGQGKQYF
V gene: TRBV29-1; J gene: TRBJ2-7; D gene: -; clone size: -; CDR3 DNA: TGCAGCGGCGTTACTGGACGGGAGTCCTACGAGCAGTACTTC; CDR3 protein: CSGVTGRESYEQYF